Included here is one TCR beta chain sequence, with context. Its antigen is currently unknown. The libraries of TRB cDNA were prepared using 5' RACE with UMI labels. TCRdb reworked the 5' RACE reads into one entry per CDR3 protein, no DNA. This listing includes 7,000 or so distinct CDR3 sequences. The source of the sample is a study of CXCR3-negative and CXCR3-positive naive CD8 T cells. General study findings and limits: CXCR3-positive naive cells carried more hydrophobic TRB CDR3s than CXCR3-negative ones.

Per the germline V gene, CDR1 is MGHRA and CDR2 is YSYEKL. The CDR3 sequence is 16 residues long. The sequence came from a human donor in good health. Some clones in this sample may be carry-over from other donors' samples. The V call is TRBV4-1, the J call TRBJ2-2; TCRdb's assignment of TRBD2 cannot be checked, as there is no DNA. The sequenced sample was naive CXCR3+ CD8+ T cells from blood. Subset reported: CD45RO-CCR7+CD27+CD95- naive CD8+ T cells expressing CXCR3 (TNR3+). This CDR3 is CASSQEGQANTGELFF.